This TCR beta chain was identified during a study of blood T cells in healthy people across ages. Turning to the study itself: Every two T cells gave about one barcoded beta molecule via template switching. Whole-study findings and limits: Versus aged donors, long-lived donors had higher diversity and more naive CD4+ cells.

PCR was performed a second time for about 7 to 11 cycles using a sample-barcoded 5' primer and a J-beta primer mix. With 12 random nucleotides, a template-switch adaptor tagged each individual cDNA molecule. Any given sample supplied a minimum of 3 million CDR3-containing paired-end reads. TCRdb reanalysed the 5' RACE reads using MiXCR and keeps one entry per CDR3 protein. The repertoire holds over 600,000 distinct CDR3 sequences, with about half as singletons. This CDR3 is built from 12 residues. Germline V gene sequence: CDR1 SQVTM, CDR2 ANQGSEA. V was cut by 6 bases and J by 2 bases, with 8 bases left in between. This clonotype was seen only a few times. Antigen unknown.

This clonotype was sampled from a man older than 75 in good health. The specimen sequenced was blood. The gene calls are TRBV29-1 and TRBJ2-1; D unclear. In DNA form, the CDR3 reads TGCAGCGTAGTATTACCCTACAATGAGCAGTTCTTC. This sequence encodes CSVVLPYNEQFF.